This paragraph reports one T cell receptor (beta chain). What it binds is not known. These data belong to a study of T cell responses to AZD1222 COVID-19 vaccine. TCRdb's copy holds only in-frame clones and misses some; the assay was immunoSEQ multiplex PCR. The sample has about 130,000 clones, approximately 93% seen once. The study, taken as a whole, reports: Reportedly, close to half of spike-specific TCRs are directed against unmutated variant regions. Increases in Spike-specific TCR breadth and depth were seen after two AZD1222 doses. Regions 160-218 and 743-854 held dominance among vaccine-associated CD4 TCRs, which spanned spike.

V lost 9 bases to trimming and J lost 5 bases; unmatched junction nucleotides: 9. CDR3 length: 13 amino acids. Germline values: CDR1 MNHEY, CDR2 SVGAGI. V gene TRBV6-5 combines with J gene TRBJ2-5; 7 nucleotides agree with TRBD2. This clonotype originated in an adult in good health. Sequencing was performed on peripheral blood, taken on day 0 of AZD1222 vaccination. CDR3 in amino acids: CARSLADQETQYF. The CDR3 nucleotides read TGTGCCAGGTCTCTAGCGGATCAGGAGACCCAGTACTTC.